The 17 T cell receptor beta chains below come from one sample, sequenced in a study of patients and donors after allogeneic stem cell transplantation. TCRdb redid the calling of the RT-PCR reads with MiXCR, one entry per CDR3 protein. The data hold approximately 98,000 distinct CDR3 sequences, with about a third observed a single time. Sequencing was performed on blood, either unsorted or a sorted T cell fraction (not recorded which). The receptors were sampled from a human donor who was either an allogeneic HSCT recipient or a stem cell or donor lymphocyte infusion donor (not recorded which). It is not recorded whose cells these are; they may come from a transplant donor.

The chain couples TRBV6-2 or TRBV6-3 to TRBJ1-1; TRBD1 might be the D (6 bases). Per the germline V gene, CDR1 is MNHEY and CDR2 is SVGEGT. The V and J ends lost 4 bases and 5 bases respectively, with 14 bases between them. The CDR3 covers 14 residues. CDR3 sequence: CASSSLTGGTEAFF. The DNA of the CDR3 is TGTGCCAGCAGTTCGTTGACAGGCGGTACTGAAGCTTTCTTT.

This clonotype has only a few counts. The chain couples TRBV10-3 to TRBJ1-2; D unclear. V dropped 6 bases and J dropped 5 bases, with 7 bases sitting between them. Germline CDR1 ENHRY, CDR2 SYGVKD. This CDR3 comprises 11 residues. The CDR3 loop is CAIRRAYGYTF. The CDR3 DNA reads TGTGCCATCAGGAGGGCGTATGGCTACACCTTC.

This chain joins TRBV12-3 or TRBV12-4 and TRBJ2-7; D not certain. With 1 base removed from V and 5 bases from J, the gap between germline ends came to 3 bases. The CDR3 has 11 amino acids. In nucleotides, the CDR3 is TGTGCCAGCAGTTTAGGCCACGAGCAGTACTTC. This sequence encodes CASSLGHEQYF.

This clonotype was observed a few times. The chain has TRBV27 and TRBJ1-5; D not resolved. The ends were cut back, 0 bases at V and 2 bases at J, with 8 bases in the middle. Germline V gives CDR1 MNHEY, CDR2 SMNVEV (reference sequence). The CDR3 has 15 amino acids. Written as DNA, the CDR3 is TGTGCCAGCAGTTTATCGTTGGGTCGCAATCAGCCCCAGCATTTT. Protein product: CASSLSLGRNQPQHF.

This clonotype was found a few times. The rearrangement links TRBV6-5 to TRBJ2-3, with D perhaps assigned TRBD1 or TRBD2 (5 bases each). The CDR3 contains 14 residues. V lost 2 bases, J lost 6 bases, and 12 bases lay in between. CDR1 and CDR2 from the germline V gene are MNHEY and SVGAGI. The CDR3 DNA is TGTGCCAGCAGTTACAACAGGCAGCGGGATACGCAGTATTTT. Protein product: CASSYNRQRDTQYF.

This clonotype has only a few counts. The CDR3 sequence is CSASGLAGDVDTQYF. CDR3 DNA sequence: TGCAGTGCTAGTGGACTAGCGGGGGATGTTGATACGCAGTATTTT. This chain connects TRBV20-1 to TRBJ2-3, with 13 bases fitting TRBD2. From germline, CDR1 is DFQATT and CDR2 SNEGSKA (reference sequence). After removal of 3 bases from V and 6 bases from J, the junction contained 6 bases not matched to a gene. The CDR3 has 15 residues.

In DNA form, the CDR3 reads TGTGCCAGCAGCTTAGGACTAGTCGGCAAGCATGAGCAGTTCTTC. Its translation is CASSLGLVGKHEQFF. V usage is TRBV7-9 and J usage is TRBJ2-1, with D perhaps TRBD2 (6 bases). Trimming took off 1 base at V and 8 bases at J, with 15 bases between the two ends. The CDR3 has 15 amino acids. Germline V lookup: CDR1 SEHNR, CDR2 FQNEAQ (reference sequence).

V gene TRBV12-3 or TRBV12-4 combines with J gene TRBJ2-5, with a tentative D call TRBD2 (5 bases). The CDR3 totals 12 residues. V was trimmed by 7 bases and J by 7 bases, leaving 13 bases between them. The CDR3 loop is CASTLIGGTQYF. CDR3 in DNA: TGTGCCAGCACTCTAATCGGAGGGACCCAGTACTTC.

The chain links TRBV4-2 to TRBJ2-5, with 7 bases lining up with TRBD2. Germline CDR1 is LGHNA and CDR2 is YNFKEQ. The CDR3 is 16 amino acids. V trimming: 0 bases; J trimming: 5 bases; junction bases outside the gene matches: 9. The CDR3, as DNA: TGTGCCAGCAGCCAAGAGAGAGCGGGGATCGGGGAGACCCAGTACTTC. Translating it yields CASSQERAGIGETQYF.

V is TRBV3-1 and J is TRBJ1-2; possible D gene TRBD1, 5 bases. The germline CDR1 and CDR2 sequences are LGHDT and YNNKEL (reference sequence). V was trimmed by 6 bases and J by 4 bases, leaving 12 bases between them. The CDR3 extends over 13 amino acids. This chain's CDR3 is CASSYRFGYGYTF. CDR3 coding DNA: TGTGCCAGCAGTTACAGGTTCGGCTATGGCTACACCTTC.

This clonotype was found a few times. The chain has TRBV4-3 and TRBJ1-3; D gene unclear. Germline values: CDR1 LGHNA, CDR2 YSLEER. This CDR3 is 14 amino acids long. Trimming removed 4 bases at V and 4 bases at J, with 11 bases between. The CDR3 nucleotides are TGCGCCAGCAGCCCCGGAGAATGGGGAAACACCATATATTTT. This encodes CASSPGEWGNTIYF.

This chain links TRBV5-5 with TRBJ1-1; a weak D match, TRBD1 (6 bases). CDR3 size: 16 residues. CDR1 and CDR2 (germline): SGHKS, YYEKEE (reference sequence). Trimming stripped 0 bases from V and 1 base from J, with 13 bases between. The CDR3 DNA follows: TGTGCCAGCAGCTTGGTACCGACAGGAACGAACACTGAAGCTTTCTTT. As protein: CASSLVPTGTNTEAFF.

The CDR3 DNA follows: TGCAGCTCAAGACTAGCGGGGGATTCTGAGCAGTTCTTC. Translation gives CSSRLAGDSEQFF. V gene TRBV29-1 combines with J gene TRBJ2-1, with TRBD2 matching over 12 bases. The V segment lost 8 bases and the J segment 9 bases; nucleotides outside the gene matches: 8. In germline, CDR1 is SQVTM, CDR2 ANQGSEA. This CDR3 spans 13 amino acids.

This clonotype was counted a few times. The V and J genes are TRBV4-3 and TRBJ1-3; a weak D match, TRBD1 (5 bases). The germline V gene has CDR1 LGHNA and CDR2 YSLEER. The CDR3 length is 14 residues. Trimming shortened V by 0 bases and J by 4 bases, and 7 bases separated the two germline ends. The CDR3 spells CASSQDRVGNTIYF. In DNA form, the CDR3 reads TGCGCCAGCAGCCAAGACAGGGTAGGAAACACCATATATTTT.

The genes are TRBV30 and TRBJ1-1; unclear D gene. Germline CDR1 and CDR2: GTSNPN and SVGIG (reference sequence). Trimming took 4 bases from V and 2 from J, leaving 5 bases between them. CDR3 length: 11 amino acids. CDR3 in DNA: TGTGCCTGGAACGGTAACACTGAAGCTTTCTTT. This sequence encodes CAWNGNTEAFF.

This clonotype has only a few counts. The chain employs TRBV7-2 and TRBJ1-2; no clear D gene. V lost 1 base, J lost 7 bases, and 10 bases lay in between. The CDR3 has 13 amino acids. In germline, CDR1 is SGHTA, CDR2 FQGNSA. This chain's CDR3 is CASSLEGWVGYTF. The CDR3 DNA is TGTGCCAGCAGCTTAGAAGGTTGGGTTGGCTACACCTTC.

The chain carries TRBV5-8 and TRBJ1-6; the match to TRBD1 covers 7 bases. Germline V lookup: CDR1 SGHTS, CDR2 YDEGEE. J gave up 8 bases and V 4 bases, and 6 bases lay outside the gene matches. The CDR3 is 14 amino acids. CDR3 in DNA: TGTGCCAGCAGCCACCGGGACAGATATTCACCCCTCCACTTT. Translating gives CASSHRDRYSPLHF.